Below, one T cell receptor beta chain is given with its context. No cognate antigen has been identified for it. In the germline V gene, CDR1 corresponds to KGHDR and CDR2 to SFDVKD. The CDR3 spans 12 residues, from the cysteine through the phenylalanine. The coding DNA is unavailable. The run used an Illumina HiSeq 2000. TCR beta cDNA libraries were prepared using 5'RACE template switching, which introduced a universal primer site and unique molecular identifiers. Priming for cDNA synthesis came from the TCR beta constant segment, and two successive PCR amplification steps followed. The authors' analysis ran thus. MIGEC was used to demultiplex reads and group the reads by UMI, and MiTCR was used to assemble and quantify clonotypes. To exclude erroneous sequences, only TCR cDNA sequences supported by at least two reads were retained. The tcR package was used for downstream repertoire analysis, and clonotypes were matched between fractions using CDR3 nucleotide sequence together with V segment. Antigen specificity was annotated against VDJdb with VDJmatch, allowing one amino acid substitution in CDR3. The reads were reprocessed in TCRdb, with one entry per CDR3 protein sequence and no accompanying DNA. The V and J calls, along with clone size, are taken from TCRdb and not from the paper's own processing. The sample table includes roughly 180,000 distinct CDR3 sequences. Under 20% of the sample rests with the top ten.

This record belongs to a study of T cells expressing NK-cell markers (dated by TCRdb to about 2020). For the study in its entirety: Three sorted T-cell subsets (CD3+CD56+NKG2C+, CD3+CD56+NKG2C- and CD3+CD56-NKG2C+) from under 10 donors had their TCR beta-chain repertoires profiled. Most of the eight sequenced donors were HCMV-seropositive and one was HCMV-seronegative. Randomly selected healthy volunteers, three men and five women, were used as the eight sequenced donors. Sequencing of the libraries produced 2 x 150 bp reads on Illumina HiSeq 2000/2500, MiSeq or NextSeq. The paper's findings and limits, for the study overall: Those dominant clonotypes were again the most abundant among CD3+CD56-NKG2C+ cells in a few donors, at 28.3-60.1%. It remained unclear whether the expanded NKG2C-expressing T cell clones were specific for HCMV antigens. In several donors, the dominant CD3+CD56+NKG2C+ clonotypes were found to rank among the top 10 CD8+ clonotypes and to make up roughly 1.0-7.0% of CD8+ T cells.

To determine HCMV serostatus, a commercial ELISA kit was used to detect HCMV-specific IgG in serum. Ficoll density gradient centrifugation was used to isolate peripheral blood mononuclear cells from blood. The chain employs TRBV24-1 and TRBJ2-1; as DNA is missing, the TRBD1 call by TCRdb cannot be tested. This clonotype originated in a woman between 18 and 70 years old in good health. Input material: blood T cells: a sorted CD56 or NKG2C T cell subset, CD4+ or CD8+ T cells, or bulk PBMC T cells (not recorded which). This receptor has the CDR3 CATARGTNEQFF.